This T cell receptor (beta chain) originates from a study of blood T cell repertoires in COVID-19. Overall study: The study drew acute and convalescent COVID-19 samples from the United States, Italy and Spain.

Germline CDR1 is KGHDR and CDR2 is SFDVKD. Trimming removed 4 bases at V and 0 bases at J, with 5 bases between. The CDR3 is 13 residues long. Sequencing was performed with immunoSEQ multiplex PCR; in TCRdb, only in-frame clones are kept and a portion is missing. This table has about 120,000 clones, 65% to 90% appearing once. The rearrangement links TRBV24-1 to TRBJ1-2, with D hard to call. The sequenced sample was peripheral blood. The receptor was derived from a man older than 75 with active or convalescent COVID-19. The CDR3 sequence: CATSERANYGYTF. DNA of the CDR3: TGTGCCACCAGTGAAAGAGCTAACTATGGCTACACCTTC.